This entry features one T cell receptor beta chain sequence. The data belong to a study of technical replicates of blood from several donors. Using immunoSEQ multiplex PCR, the repertoire was profiled, and TCRdb retains in-frame clones only, with some absent. This sample has roughly 85,000 clones, with 94% found just once. In germline, CDR1 is SQVTM, CDR2 ANQGSEA. Trimming took off 5 bases at V and 0 bases at J, with 7 bases between the two ends. CDR3 length: 13 residues. This sequence was found in a human donor in good health. The V gene is TRBV29-1, the J gene TRBJ1-4; the D is unclear. Material for sequencing was T cells isolated from PBMCs. The DNA of the CDR3 is TGCAGCGTTCAACAGACAACTAATGAAAAACTGTTTTTT. Its translation is CSVQQTTNEKLFF.